The 29 T cell receptor beta chains presented below share a single source sample, sequenced in a study of graft-versus-host responses after intestinal transplantation. These receptors lack a known antigen. TCRdb's table, derived via immunoSEQ multiplex PCR, lists solely in-frame clones and lacks some. The table shows about 96,000 clones, with approximately 92% occurring only once. The sequencing here drew on unstimulated CD4+ T cells sorted from spleen or lymph node cells, taken before intestinal transplant. The source is a human donor who received an intestinal transplant.

The V and J genes are TRBV2 and TRBJ2-4; D not resolved. Trimming shortened V by 4 bases and J by 0 bases, and 4 bases separated the two germline ends. CDR1 SNHLY and CDR2 FYNNEI come from the germline V gene. CDR3 size: 13 residues. The CDR3 bases are TGTGCCAGCAGTGCGGGAGCCAAAAACATTCAGTACTTC. As protein: CASSAGAKNIQYF.

This chain joins TRBV4-1 and TRBJ1-5; D not certain. V was clipped by 0 bases and J by 4 bases, with 10 bases between them. CDR1 is MGHRA, CDR2 YSYEKL, per germline. The CDR3 runs to 15 residues. The CDR3 region is CASSQDWVRNQPQHF. The CDR3 nucleotides are TGCGCCAGCAGCCAAGACTGGGTTCGAAATCAGCCCCAGCATTTT.

The chain links TRBV14 to TRBJ2-5; 9 bases are shared with TRBD1. The CDR3 runs 11 residues. Germline assignment: CDR1 SGHDN and CDR2 FVKESK. The CDR3: CVRQGGATQYF. CDR3 in DNA: TGTGTACGACAGGGGGGAGCGACCCAGTACTTC.

The chain employs TRBV5-4 and TRBJ2-1, with D unclear. Trimming took 3 bases from V and 8 from J, leaving 9 bases between them. CDR1 is SGHNT, CDR2 YYREEE, per germline (reference sequence). The CDR3 is 12 amino acids. The CDR3 here is CASSSVRDEQFF. The CDR3 DNA reads as TGTGCCAGCAGCTCCGTAAGGGATGAGCAGTTCTTC.

The rearrangement uses TRBV7-2 and TRBJ2-3; the D gene could be TRBD1 or TRBD2 (6 bases each). Germline assignment: CDR1 SGHTA and CDR2 FQGNSA. With 0 bases removed from V and 10 bases from J, the gap between germline ends came to 14 bases. This CDR3 region has 14 residues. As DNA, the CDR3 is TGTGCCAGCAGCTTAGCGGAGGTGGGGGGCGCGCAGTATTTT. It encodes CASSLAEVGGAQYF. Supplemented by reference TRBV7-2 and TRBJ2-3, the full variable domain reads GAGVSQSPSNKVTEKGKDVELRCDPISGHTALYWYRQSLGQGLEFLIYFQGNSAPDKSGLPSDRFSAERTGGSVSTLTIQRTQQEDSAVYLCASSLAEVGGAQYFGPGTRLTVL.

This clone has just one count. Other nucleotide sequences in the sample specify the same CDR3. The gene calls are TRBV7-9 and TRBJ2-5, with D possibly called TRBD1 or TRBD2 (5 bases each). The V end was cut by 2 bases, the J end by 2 bases, with 15 bases between. The CDR3 extends over 16 amino acids. Germline loops: CDR1 SEHNR, CDR2 FQNEAQ (reference sequence). The CDR3 is CASSLLSGWGQETQYF. In DNA, the CDR3 is TGTGCCAGCAGCTTACTCTCAGGGTGGGGGCAAGAGACCCAGTACTTC.

The CDR3 sequence: CASSLGPGRNEQYF. CDR3 sequence (DNA): TGCGCCAGCAGCTTGGGGCCGGGTCGGAACGAGCAGTACTTC. The chain joins TRBV5-1 to TRBJ2-7; D call uncertain. This CDR3 spans 14 amino acids. Per germline, CDR1 SGHRS and CDR2 YFSETQ. The V end lost 0 bases, the J end lost 5 bases, and 12 bases lay between the germline ends.

This clone turned up a few times. V gene TRBV28 combines with J gene TRBJ2-1; 13 nucleotides align to TRBD2. Germline V lookup: CDR1 MDHEN, CDR2 SYDVKM. The CDR3 is made up of 15 amino acids. The ends lost 5 bases at V and 4 bases at J; junction bases unmatched: 2. CDR3 sequence: CASSRTSGRYNEQFF. The CDR3 nucleotides read TGTGCCAGCAGTCGGACTAGCGGGAGATACAATGAGCAGTTCTTC.

The rearrangement joins TRBV5-1 to TRBJ2-3, with D tentatively TRBD1 or TRBD2 (5 bases each). The CDR3 spans 17 residues. CDR1 is SGHRS and CDR2 is YFSETQ in the germline V gene. Trimming stripped 5 bases from V and 3 bases from J, with 22 bases between. The DNA of the CDR3 is TGCGCCAGCAGGTTTTGGGACCAAGGAGGACCTACAGATACGCAGTATTTT. This gives the protein CASRFWDQGGPTDTQYF. The full variable domain, completed using reference TRBV5-1 and TRBJ2-3, is KAGVTQTPRYLIKTRGQQVTLSCSPISGHRSVSWYQQTPGQGLQFLFEYFSETQRNKGNFPGRFSGRQFSNSRSEMNVSTLELGDSALYLCASRFWDQGGPTDTQYFGPGTRLTVL.

V usage is TRBV30 and J usage is TRBJ2-7; a possible D gene is TRBD1 (6 bases). V lost 5 bases to trimming and J lost 1 base, with 15 bases between them. The germline CDR1 and CDR2 sequences are GTSNPN and SVGIG (reference sequence). The CDR3 is 14 amino acids. Here the CDR3 reads CAWDRDIWSYEQYF. In DNA, the CDR3 is TGTGCCTGGGACCGGGACATTTGGTCCTACGAGCAGTACTTC. The whole variable domain, remainder taken from reference TRBV30 and TRBJ2-7, is SQTIHQWPATLVQPVGSPLSLECTVEGTSNPNLYWYRQAAGRGLQLLFYSVGIGQISSEVPQNLSASRPQDRQFILSSKKLLLSDSGFYLCAWDRDIWSYEQYFGPGTRLTVT.

V and J are TRBV23-1 and TRBJ2-5; 7 positions match TRBD1. TRBV23-1 is known as an ORF, though its function is uncertain. The ends lost 7 bases at V and 2 bases at J; junction bases unmatched: 4. The CDR3 loop spans 13 amino acids. The CDR3 region is CASNQGVQETQYF. CDR3 DNA: TGCGCCAGCAATCAGGGGGTACAAGAGACCCAGTACTTC.

This clone has only one observation. The genes are TRBV7-2 and TRBJ2-3; 13 nucleotides line up with TRBD2. J lost 2 bases, V lost 5 bases, and 7 bases had no gene match. Germline CDR1 SGHTA, CDR2 FQGNSA. The CDR3 sequence is 17 residues long. This CDR3 reads CASSPRTSGRPTDTQYF. CDR3 DNA sequence: TGTGCCAGCAGCCCTAGGACTAGCGGGAGACCCACAGATACGCAGTATTTT. The full variable domain, its missing parts supplied by reference TRBV7-2 and TRBJ2-3, is GAGVSQSPSNKVTEKGKDVELRCDPISGHTALYWYRQSLGQGLEFLIYFQGNSAPDKSGLPSDRFSAERTGGSVSTLTIQRTQQEDSAVYLCASSPRTSGRPTDTQYFGPGTRLTVL.

This clone was observed once. This chain uses TRBV5-5 with TRBJ1-1; 7 nucleotides align to TRBD1. Germline assignment: CDR1 SGHKS and CDR2 YYEKEE (reference sequence). The J segment lost 0 bases and the V segment lost 3 bases, leaving 5 bases of the junction unmatched. The CDR3 has 15 amino acids. CDR3 DNA: TGTGCCAGCAGCTCTAGGACAGGAATGAACACTGAAGCTTTCTTT. Translation: CASSSRTGMNTEAFF.

The J gene is TRBJ1-1, the V gene TRBV19; D uncertain. This CDR3 has 15 residues. The germline V gene encodes CDR1 LNHDA and CDR2 SQIVND (reference sequence). The V end lost 4 bases, the J end lost 0 bases, and 12 bases lay between the germline ends. This chain's CDR3 is CASSTSERMNTEAFF. The CDR3 coding sequence is TGTGCCAGTAGTACCTCCGAACGGATGAACACTGAAGCTTTCTTT.

The chain combines TRBV5-4 with TRBJ2-5; the D gene is possibly TRBD1 (6 bases). Deletions cut 0 bases from V and 4 bases from J, with 10 bases between. CDR1 is SGHNT, CDR2 YYREEE, per germline (reference sequence). The CDR3 is 14 amino acids. The CDR3 region has the DNA TGTGCCAGCAGCTTGGGGGGCAGGGGAGAGACCCAGTACTTC. Translation gives CASSLGGRGETQYF. Based on the CDR3 plus reference TRBV5-4 and TRBJ2-5, the full variable domain is ETGVTQSPTHLIKTRGQQVTLRCSSQSGHNTVSWYQQALGQGPQFIFQYYREEENGRGNFPPRFSGLQFPNYSSELNVNALELDDSALYLCASSLGGRGETQYFGPGTRLLVL.

The J gene is TRBJ1-2, the V gene TRBV28; a possible D gene is TRBD1 (6 bases). This CDR3 has 13 residues. The germline CDR1 and CDR2 sequences are MDHEN and SYDVKM. V lost 3 bases and J lost 3, with 8 bases in between. The CDR3 nucleotides read TGTGCCAGCAGTTTTCAGGGGCACTATGGCTACACCTTC. Its protein is CASSFQGHYGYTF.

The chain links TRBV27 to TRBJ1-1, with D perhaps matching TRBD1 (5 bases). V shed 6 bases and J shed 0 bases, with 11 bases lying between them. CDR3 size: 14 residues. The germline CDR1 and CDR2 sequences are MNHEY and SMNVEV (reference sequence). The CDR3 spells CASSGTSVNTEAFF. Written as DNA, the CDR3 is TGTGCCAGCAGCGGGACGTCCGTGAACACTGAAGCTTTCTTT.

This clone was counted a single time. This chain uses TRBV2 with TRBJ2-5; the match to TRBD2 covers 8 bases. Per the germline V gene, CDR1 is SNHLY and CDR2 is FYNNEI. Losses at the gene ends were 7 bases for V and 5 bases for J; bases not matched to a gene: 6. The CDR3 is 13 residues long. In DNA form, the CDR3 reads TGTGCCAGCATGGTAGCGGGATTGGAGACCCAGTACTTC. Residues: CASMVAGLETQYF.

The rearrangement links TRBV7-6 to TRBJ2-7, with 11 bases fitting TRBD2. V trimming: 2 bases; J trimming: 5 bases; junction bases outside the gene matches: 14. There are 18 residues in the CDR3. Germline V CDR1 and CDR2: SGHVS, FNYEAQ. The DNA of the CDR3 is TGTGCCAGCAGCTTAAAGGCCCGAGGGCTAGCGGGAGGAAACGAGCAGTACTTC. Encoded protein: CASSLKARGLAGGNEQYF.

The chain is built from TRBV18 and TRBJ1-1, with D possibly TRBD1 on 6 matching bases. Deletions cut 2 bases from V and 4 bases from J, with 8 bases between. The V gene's germline CDR1 is KGHSH and CDR2 LQKENI. This CDR3 spans 13 amino acids. The CDR3 sequence: CASSPTGPTEAFF. In DNA form, the CDR3 reads TGTGCCAGCTCACCAACAGGGCCCACTGAAGCTTTCTTT. Full variable domain (missing parts from reference TRBV18 and TRBJ1-1): NAGVMQNPRHLVRRRGQEARLRCSPMKGHSHVYWYRQLPEEGLKFMVYLQKENIIDESGMPKERFSAEFPKEGPSILRIQQVVRGDSAAYFCASSPTGPTEAFFGQGTRLTVV.

Of note for this clone: Within the sample, other DNA sequences also encode this same CDR3. The V call is TRBV7-6, the J call TRBJ1-4; the D gene is possibly TRBD1 (5 bases). CDR1 is SGHVS, CDR2 FNYEAQ, per germline. V was pared by 1 base and J by 5 bases, with 14 bases between. This CDR3 region has 16 residues. The CDR3 region has the DNA TGTGCCAGCAGCTTAGGTACCGGGACCCGGAATGAAAAACTGTTTTTT. Translating gives CASSLGTGTRNEKLFF.

This chain connects TRBV18 to TRBJ1-1, with D unclear. This CDR3 contains 14 residues. The germline V gene encodes CDR1 KGHSH and CDR2 LQKENI. The ends were cut back, 1 base at V and 5 bases at J, with 11 bases in the middle. CDR3 DNA sequence: TGTGCCAGCTCACCACTACTCTCACGTACTGAAGCTTTCTTT. Translated, it gives CASSPLLSRTEAFF.

The V and J genes are TRBV6-5 and TRBJ2-6; tentatively, D is TRBD1 (6 bases). Per germline, CDR1 MNHEY and CDR2 SVGAGI. The length of the CDR3 is 15 residues. The V gene lost 8 bases and the J gene lost 4 bases, with 15 bases spanning the gap. The CDR3 sequence: CASGGNRAGANVLTF. CDR3 bases: TGTGCCAGCGGGGGAAACAGGGCCGGGGCCAACGTCCTGACTTTC.

This clone has only one observation. The CDR3 coding sequence is TGCGCCAGCAGCTTGGGTGGCAGATTAGATGAAAAACTGTTTTTT. Its protein product is CASSLGGRLDEKLFF. The rearrangement uses TRBV5-1 and TRBJ1-4, with no clear D. The CDR3 has 15 residues. V gave up 0 bases and J gave up 6 bases, with 12 bases separating them. The germline V gene has CDR1 SGHRS and CDR2 YFSETQ.

V is TRBV15 and J is TRBJ1-2, with D possibly matching TRBD1 (5 bases). CDR3 length: 17 amino acids. Trimming shortened V by 1 base and J by 4 bases, and 19 bases separated the two germline ends. The germline CDR1 and CDR2 sequences are LNHNV and YYDKDF (reference sequence). CDR3 in DNA: TGTGCCACCAGCAGAGCCGGTCAGGGTAGTGATGGCTATGGCTACACCTTC. Translated, it gives CATSRAGQGSDGYGYTF. The full variable domain, completed using reference TRBV15 and TRBJ1-2, is DAMVIQNPRYQVTQFGKPVTLSCSQTLNHNVMYWYQQKSSQAPKLLFHYYDKDFNNEADTPDNFQSRRPNTSFCFLDIRSPGLGDTAMYLCATSRAGQGSDGYGYTFGSGTRLTVV.

V and J are TRBV7-9 and TRBJ1-1, with 7 bases lining up with TRBD1. CDR1 is SEHNR, CDR2 FQNEAQ, per germline (reference sequence). The junction had 15 bases not matched to a gene; V was cut back by 1 base and J by 4 bases. CDR3 length equals 18 residues. For the CDR3, the DNA is TGTGCCAGCAGCTTAGGTTCCGTTTTTGGCAGGGGGACCACTGAAGCTTTCTTT. Residues: CASSLGSVFGRGTTEAFF. Together with reference TRBV7-9 and TRBJ1-1, the CDR3 gives the full variable domain: DTGVSQNPRHKITKRGQNVTFRCDPISEHNRLYWYRQTLGQGPEFLTYFQNEAQLEKSRLLSDRFSAERPKGSFSTLEIQRTEQGDSAMYLCASSLGSVFGRGTTEAFFGQGTRLTVV.

CDR3 amino acids: CASSSGGRDEKLFF. The CDR3 bases are TGTGCCAGCAGCTCGGGGGGGCGGGATGAAAAACTGTTTTTT. The genes are TRBV27 and TRBJ1-4; possibly TRBD1 for D (6 bases). Trimming pared 6 bases from V and 6 bases from J, leaving 14 bases between. Germline loops: CDR1 MNHEY, CDR2 SMNVEV (reference sequence). The CDR3 has 14 amino acids.

The rearrangement joins TRBV18 to TRBJ1-5; D is unclear. The germline V gene has CDR1 KGHSH and CDR2 LQKENI. V lost 3 bases and J lost 4, with 16 bases in between. This CDR3 contains 16 residues. CDR3 in amino acids: CASSPERGYGNQPQHF. CDR3 sequence (DNA): TGTGCCAGCTCACCGGAAAGAGGGTATGGGAATCAGCCCCAGCATTTT.

The chain links TRBV7-7 to TRBJ2-1, with 8 bases lining up with TRBD1. V gave up 2 bases and J gave up 9 bases; unmatched junction bases: 9. In germline, CDR1 is SSHAT, CDR2 FNYEAQ (reference sequence). The length of the CDR3 is 15 residues. The CDR3 protein is CASSLTGGLAGEQFF. CDR3 DNA sequence: TGTGCCAGCAGCTTAACAGGGGGGCTGGCTGGTGAGCAGTTCTTC.